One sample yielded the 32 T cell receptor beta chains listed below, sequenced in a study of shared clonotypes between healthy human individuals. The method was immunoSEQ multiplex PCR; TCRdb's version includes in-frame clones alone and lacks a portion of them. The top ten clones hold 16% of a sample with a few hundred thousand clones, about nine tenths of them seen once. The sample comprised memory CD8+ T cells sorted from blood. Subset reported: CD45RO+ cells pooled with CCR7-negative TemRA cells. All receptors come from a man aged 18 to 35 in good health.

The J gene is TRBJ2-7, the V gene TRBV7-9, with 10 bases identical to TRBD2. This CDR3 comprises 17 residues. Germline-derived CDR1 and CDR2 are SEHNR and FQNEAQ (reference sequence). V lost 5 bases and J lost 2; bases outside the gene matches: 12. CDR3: CASSPAPSGSTAYEQYF. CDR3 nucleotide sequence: TGTGCCAGCAGCCCGGCCCCTAGCGGGAGTACTGCCTACGAGCAGTACTTC.

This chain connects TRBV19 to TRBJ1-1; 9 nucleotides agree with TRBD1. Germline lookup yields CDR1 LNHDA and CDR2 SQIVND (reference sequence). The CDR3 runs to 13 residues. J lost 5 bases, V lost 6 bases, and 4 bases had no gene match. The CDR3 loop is CASRTGGETEAFF. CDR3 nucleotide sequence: TGTGCCAGTAGGACAGGGGGGGAGACTGAAGCTTTCTTT. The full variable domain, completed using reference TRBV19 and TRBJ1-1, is DGGITQSPKYLFRKEGQNVTLSCEQNLNHDAMYWYRQDPGQGLRLIYYSQIVNDFQKGDIAEGYSVSREKKESFPLTVTSAQKNPTAFYLCASRTGGETEAFFGQGTRLTVV.

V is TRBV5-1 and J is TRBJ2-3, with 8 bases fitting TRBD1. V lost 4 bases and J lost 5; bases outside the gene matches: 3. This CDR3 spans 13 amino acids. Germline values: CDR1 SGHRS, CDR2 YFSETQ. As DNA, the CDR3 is TGCGCCAGCAGCCCCGACAGGGGAGATACGCAGTATTTT. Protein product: CASSPDRGDTQYF.

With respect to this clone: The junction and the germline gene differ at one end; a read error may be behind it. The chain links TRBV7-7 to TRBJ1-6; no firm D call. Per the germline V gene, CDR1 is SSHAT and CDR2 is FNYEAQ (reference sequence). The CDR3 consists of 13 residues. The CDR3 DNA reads TGTGCTAGCAGCCCCGAGTTTAATTCACCCCTCCACTTT. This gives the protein CASSPEFNSPLHF.

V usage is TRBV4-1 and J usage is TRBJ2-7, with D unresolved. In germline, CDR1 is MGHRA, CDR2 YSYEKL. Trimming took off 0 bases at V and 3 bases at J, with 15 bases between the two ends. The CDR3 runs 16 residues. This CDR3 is CASSQDHGRVNYEQYF. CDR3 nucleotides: TGCGCCAGCAGCCAAGATCACGGCAGAGTCAACTACGAGCAGTACTTC.

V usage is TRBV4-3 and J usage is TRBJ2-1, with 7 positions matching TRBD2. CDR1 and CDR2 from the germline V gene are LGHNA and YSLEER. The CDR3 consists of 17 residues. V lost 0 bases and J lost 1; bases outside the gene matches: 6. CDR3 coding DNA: TGCGCCAGCAGCCAAGAAAGGCGGGAGAGGTCCTACAATGAGCAGTTCTTC. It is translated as CASSQERRERSYNEQFF.

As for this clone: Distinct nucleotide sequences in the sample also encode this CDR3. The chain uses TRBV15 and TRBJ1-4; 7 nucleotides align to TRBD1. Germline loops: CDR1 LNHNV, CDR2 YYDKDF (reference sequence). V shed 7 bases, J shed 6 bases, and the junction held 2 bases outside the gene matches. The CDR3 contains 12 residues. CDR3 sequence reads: CATNRGDEKLFF. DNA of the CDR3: TGTGCCACCAACAGGGGAGATGAAAAACTGTTTTTT.

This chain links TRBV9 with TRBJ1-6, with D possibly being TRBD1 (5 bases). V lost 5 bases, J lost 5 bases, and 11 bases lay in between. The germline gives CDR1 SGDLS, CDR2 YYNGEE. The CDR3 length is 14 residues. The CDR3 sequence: CASSEDIHNSPLHF. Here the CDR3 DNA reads TGTGCCAGCAGTGAGGACATTCATAATTCACCCCTCCACTTT.

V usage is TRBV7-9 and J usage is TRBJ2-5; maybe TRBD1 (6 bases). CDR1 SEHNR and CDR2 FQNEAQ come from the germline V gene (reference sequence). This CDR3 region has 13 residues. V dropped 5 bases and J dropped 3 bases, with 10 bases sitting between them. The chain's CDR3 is CASSPWDKETQYF. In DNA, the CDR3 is TGTGCCAGCAGCCCCTGGGACAAAGAGACCCAGTACTTC.

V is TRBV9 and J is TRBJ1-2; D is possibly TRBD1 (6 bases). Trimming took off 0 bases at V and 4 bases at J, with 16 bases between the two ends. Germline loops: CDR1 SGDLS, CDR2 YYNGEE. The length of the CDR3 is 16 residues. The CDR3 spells CASSVATGGPIYGYTF. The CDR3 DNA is TGTGCCAGCAGCGTAGCTACGGGGGGGCCGATCTATGGCTACACCTTC.

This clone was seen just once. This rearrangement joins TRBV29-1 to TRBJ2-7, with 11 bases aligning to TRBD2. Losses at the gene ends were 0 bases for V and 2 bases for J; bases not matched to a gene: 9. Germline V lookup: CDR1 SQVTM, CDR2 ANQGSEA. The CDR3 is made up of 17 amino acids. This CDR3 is CSVEDPHGTSGPYEQYF. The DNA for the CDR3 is TGCAGCGTTGAAGATCCACACGGGACTAGCGGTCCCTACGAGCAGTACTTC.

CDR3 nucleotide sequence: TGTGCCAGCGGGGAGGGAAGGGTCTACGAGCAGTACTTC. It is translated as CASGEGRVYEQYF. V and J are TRBV2 and TRBJ2-7; 7 bases fit TRBD2. Germline CDR1 is SNHLY and CDR2 is FYNNEI. The CDR3 covers 13 residues. The trim removed 8 bases at V and 3 bases at J, leaving 7 bases unmatched.

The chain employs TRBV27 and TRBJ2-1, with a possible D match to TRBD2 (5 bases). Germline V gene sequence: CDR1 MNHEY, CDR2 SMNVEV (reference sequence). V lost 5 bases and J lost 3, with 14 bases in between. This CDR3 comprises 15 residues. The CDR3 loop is CASSRRTVYYNEQFF. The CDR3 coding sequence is TGTGCCAGCAGTCGACGGACTGTCTACTACAATGAGCAGTTCTTC.

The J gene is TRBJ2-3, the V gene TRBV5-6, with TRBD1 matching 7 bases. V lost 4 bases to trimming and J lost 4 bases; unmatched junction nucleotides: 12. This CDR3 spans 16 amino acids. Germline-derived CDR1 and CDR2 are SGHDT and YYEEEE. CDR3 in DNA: TGTGCCAGCAGCCCCGAAGGACAGGAAGCCTCAGATACGCAGTATTTT. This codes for CASSPEGQEASDTQYF.

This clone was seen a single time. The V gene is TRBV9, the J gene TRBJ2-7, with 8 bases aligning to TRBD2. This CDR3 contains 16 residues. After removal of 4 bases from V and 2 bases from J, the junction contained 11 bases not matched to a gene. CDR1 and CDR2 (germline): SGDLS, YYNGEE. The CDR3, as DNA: TGTGCCAGCAGCCCACCAGCGGGGGCGAACCCCTACGAGCAGTACTTC. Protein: CASSPPAGANPYEQYF. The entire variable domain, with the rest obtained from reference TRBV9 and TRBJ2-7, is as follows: DSGVTQTPKHLITATGQRVTLRCSPRSGDLSVYWYQQSLDQGLQFLIQYYNGEERAKGNILERFSAQQFPDLHSELNLSSLELGDSALYFCASSPPAGANPYEQYFGPGTRLTVT.

As DNA, the CDR3 is TGTGCCAGTAGTATCTCTCTCCTTGGATACGAGCAGTACTTC. Protein product: CASSISLLGYEQYF. The gene calls are TRBV19 and TRBJ2-7; no clear D. V was trimmed by 3 bases and J by 4 bases, leaving 13 bases between them. The CDR3 sequence is 14 residues long. Germline V gives CDR1 LNHDA, CDR2 SQIVND (reference sequence).

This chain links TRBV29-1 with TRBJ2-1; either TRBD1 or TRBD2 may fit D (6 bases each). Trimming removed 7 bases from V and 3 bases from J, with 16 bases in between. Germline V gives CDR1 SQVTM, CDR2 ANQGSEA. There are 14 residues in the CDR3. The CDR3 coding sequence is TGCAGCGGTACGGGGGCCCAGCGCTACAATGAGCAGTTCTTC. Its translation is CSGTGAQRYNEQFF.

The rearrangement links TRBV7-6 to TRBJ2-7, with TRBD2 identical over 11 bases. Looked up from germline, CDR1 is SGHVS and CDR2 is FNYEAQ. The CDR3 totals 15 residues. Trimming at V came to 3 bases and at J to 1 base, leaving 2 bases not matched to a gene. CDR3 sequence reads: CASSFGTSGSYEQYF. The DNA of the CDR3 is TGTGCCAGCAGCTTCGGGACTAGCGGATCCTACGAGCAGTACTTC.

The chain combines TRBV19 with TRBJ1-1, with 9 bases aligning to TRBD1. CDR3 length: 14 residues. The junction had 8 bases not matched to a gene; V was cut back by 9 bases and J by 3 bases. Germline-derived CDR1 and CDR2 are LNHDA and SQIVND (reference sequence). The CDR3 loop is CASRDRAYYTEAFF. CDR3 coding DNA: TGTGCCAGCCGGGACAGGGCGTACTACACTGAAGCTTTCTTT. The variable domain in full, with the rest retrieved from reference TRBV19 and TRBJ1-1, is DGGITQSPKYLFRKEGQNVTLSCEQNLNHDAMYWYRQDPGQGLRLIYYSQIVNDFQKGDIAEGYSVSREKKESFPLTVTSAQKNPTAFYLCASRDRAYYTEAFFGQGTRLTVV.

CDR3 in amino acids: CASSLGQAAGSPLHF. CDR3 bases: TGTGCCAGCAGCCTAGGACAGGCCGCGGGTTCACCCCTCCACTTT. The chain couples TRBV5-6 to TRBJ1-6, with 7 positions matching TRBD1. V was clipped by 4 bases and J by 9 bases; unmatched bases: 10. The CDR3 runs to 15 residues. The germline gives CDR1 SGHDT, CDR2 YYEEEE.

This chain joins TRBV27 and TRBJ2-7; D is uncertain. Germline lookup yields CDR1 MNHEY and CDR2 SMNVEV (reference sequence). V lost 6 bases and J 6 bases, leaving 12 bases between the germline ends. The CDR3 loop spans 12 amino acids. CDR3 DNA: TGTGCCAGCAGCAACACGGGCAGCGAGCAGTACTTC. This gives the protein CASSNTGSEQYF.

CDR3 DNA: TGTGCCAGCAGCTTAGACGGGCACGAAAGCTACGAGCAGTACTTC. Its protein is CASSLDGHESYEQYF. The J gene is TRBJ2-7, the V gene TRBV7-2; unclear D gene. The CDR3 consists of 15 residues. V was cut by 1 base and J by 3 bases, with 13 bases left in between. Germline CDR1 and CDR2: SGHTA and FQGNSA.

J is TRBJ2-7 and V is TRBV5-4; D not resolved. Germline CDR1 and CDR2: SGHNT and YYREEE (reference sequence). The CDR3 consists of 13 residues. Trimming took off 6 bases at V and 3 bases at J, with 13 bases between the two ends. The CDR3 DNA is TGTGCCAGCACGAAGACCGACGGCTACGAGCAGTACTTC. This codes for CASTKTDGYEQYF.

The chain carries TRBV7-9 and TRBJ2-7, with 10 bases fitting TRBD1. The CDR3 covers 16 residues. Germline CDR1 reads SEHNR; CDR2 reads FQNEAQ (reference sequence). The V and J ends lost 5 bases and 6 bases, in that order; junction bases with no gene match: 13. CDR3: CASSPGDRGLPGEQYF. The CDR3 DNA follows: TGTGCCAGCAGCCCAGGGGACAGGGGTCTCCCTGGCGAGCAGTACTTC.

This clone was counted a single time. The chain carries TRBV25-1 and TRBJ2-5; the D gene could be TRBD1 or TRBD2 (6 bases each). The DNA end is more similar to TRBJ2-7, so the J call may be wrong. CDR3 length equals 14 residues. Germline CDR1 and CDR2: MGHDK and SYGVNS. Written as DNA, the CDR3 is TGTGCCAGCAAGGGGGGCGCCTACTCCTACGAGCAGTACTTC. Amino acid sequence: CASKGGAYSYEQYF.

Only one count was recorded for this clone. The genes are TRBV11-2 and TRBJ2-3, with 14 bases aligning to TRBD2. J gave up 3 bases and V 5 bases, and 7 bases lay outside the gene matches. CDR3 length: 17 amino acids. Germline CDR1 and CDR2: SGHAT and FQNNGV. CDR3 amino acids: CASSPETSGGATDTQYF. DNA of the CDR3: TGTGCCAGCAGCCCAGAGACTAGCGGGGGGGCAACAGATACGCAGTATTTT.

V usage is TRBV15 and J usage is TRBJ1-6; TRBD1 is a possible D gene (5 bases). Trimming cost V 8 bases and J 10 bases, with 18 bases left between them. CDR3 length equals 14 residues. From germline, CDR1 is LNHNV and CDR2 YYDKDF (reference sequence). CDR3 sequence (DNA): TGTGCCACCGGAAGACGGGGGTCCGGATCACCCCTCCACTTT. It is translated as CATGRRGSGSPLHF.

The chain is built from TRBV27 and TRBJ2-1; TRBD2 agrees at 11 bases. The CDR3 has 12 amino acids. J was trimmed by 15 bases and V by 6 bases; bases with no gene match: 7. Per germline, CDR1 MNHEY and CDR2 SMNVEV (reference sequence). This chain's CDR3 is CASSALAGGLFF. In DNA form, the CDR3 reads TGTGCCAGCAGCGCCCTAGCGGGAGGTCTGTTCTTC.

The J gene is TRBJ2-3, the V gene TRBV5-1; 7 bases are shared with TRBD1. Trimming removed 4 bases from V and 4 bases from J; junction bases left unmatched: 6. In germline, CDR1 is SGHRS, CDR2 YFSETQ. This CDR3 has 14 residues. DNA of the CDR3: TGCGCCAGCAGCACCCGACAGGGTTCAGATACGCAGTATTTT. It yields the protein CASSTRQGSDTQYF. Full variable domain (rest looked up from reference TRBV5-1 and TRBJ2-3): KAGVTQTPRYLIKTRGQQVTLSCSPISGHRSVSWYQQTPGQGLQFLFEYFSETQRNKGNFPGRFSGRQFSNSRSEMNVSTLELGDSALYLCASSTRQGSDTQYFGPGTRLTVL.

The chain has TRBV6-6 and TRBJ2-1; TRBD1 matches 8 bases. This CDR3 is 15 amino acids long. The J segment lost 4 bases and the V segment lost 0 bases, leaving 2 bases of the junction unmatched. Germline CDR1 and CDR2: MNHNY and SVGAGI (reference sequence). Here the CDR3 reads CASSYSRQGYNEQFF. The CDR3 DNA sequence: TGTGCCAGCAGTTACTCGCGACAGGGGTACAATGAGCAGTTCTTC.

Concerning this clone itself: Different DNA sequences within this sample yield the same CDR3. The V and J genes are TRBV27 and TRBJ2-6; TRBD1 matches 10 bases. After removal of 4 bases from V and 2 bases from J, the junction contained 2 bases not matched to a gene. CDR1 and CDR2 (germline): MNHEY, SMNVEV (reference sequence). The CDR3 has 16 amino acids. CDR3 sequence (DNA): TGTGCCAGCAGTTCGACAGGGGGCGCTGGGGCCAACGTCCTGACTTTC. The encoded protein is CASSSTGGAGANVLTF. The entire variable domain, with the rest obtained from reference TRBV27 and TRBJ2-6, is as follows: EAQVTQNPRYLITVTGKKLTVTCSQNMNHEYMSWYRQDPGLGLRQIYYSMNVEVTDKGDVPEGYKVSRKEKRNFPLILESPSPNQTSLYFCASSSTGGAGANVLTFGAGSRLTVL.

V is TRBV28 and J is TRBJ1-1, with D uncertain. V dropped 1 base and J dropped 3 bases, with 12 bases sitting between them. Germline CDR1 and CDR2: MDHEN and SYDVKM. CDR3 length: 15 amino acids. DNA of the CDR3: TGTGCCAGCAGTTTATCGGTCCGGCTGGACACTGAAGCTTTCTTT. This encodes CASSLSVRLDTEAFF.